The clone carrying this T cell receptor beta chain showed up just a few times. Amplification by 5'RACE using constant-segment primers produced TCR alpha and TCR beta cDNA libraries that carried sample barcodes and UMIs. MiXCR was run by TCRdb on the 5' RACE reads, yielding one entry per CDR3 protein. The table records roughly 200,000 distinct CDR3 sequences, about a fifth of them present only once. CDR3 length: 15 amino acids. Trimming took off 6 bases at V and 4 bases at J, with 16 bases between the two ends. Germline V gives CDR1 SGHTA, CDR2 FQGTGA. The entry originates in a study of T-cell memory formation after mild COVID-19.

The V gene is TRBV7-3, the J gene TRBJ2-1; perhaps TRBD1 as D (6 bases). This sequence originates from an adult woman who had mild COVID-19 (a few samples of this study predate the infection). Cell type and time point are not known. Sequenced sample: PBMCs or a T cell subset sorted from them (not recorded which). CDR3 protein: CASSPKQGLYNEQFF. The CDR3, as DNA: TGTGCCAGCAGTCCCAAACAGGGTCTTTACAATGAGCAGTTCTTC.